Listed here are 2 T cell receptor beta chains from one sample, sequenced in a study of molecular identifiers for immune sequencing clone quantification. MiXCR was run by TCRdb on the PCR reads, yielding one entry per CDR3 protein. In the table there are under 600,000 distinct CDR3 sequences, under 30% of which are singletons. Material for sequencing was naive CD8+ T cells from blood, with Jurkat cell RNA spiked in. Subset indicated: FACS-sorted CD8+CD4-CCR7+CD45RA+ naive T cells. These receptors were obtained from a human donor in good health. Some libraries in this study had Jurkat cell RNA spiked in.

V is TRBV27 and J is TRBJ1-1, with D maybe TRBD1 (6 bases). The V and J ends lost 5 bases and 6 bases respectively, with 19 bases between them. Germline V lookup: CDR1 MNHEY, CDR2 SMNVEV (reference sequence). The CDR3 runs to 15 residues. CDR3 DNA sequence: TGTGCCAGCAGTGCAGGGCTGGGGGGGGGCGCTGAAGCTTTCTTT. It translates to CASSAGLGGGAEAFF.

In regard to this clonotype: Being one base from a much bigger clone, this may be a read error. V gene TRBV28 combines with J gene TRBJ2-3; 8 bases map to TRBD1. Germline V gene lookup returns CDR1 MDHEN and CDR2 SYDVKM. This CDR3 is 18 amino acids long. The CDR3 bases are TGTGGCAGCAGTTTAGGGCAGGGGGCCGTGAGTTGGACAGATACGCAGTATTTT. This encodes CGSSLGQGAVSWTDTQYF.